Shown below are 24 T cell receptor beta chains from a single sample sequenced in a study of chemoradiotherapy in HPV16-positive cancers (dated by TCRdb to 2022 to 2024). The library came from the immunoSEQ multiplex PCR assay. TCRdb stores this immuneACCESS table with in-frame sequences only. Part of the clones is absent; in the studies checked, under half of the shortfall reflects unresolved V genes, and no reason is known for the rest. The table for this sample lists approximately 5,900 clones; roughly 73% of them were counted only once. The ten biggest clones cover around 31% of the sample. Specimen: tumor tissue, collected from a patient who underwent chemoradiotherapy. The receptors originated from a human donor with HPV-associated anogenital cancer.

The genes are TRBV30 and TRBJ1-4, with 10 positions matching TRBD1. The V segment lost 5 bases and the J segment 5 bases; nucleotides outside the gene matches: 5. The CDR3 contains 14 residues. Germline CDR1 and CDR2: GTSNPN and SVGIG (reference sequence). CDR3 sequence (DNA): TGTGCCTGGGAGCCGGGACAGGGGAATGAAAAACTGTTTTTT. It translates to CAWEPGQGNEKLFF.

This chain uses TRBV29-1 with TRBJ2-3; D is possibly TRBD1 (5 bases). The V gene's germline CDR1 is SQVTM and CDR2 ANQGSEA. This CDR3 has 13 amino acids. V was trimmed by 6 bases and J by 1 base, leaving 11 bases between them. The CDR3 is CSVSKGRTDTQYF. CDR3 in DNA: TGCAGCGTCTCGAAGGGGCGCACAGATACGCAGTATTTT.

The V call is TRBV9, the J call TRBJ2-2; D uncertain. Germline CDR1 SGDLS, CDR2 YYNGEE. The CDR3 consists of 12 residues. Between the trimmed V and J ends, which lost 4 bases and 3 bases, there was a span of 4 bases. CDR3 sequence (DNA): TGTGCCAGCAGCTCAGACACCGGGGAGCTGTTTTTT. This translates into CASSSDTGELFF.

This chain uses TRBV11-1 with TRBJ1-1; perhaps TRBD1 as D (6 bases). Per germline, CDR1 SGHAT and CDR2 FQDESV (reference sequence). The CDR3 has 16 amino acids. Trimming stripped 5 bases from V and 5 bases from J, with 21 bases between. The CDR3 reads CASSPPGLGGWTEAFF. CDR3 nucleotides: TGTGCCAGCAGCCCGCCTGGATTAGGGGGTTGGACTGAAGCTTTCTTT.

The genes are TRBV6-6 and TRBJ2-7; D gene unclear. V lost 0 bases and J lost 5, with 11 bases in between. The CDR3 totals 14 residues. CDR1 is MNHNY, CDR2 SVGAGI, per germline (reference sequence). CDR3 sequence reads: CASSYSVAGDEQYF. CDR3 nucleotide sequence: TGTGCCAGCAGTTACTCGGTGGCAGGCGACGAGCAGTACTTC.

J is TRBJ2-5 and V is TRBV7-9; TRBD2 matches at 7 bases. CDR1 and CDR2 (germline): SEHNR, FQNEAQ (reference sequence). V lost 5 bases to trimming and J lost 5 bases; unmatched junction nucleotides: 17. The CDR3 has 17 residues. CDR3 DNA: TGTGCCAGCAGCCCCTCCTTGGGCGGGAGAGCTTGGGAGACCCAGTACTTC. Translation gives CASSPSLGGRAWETQYF. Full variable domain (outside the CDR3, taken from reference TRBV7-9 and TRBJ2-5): DTGVSQNPRHKITKRGQNVTFRCDPISEHNRLYWYRQTLGQGPEFLTYFQNEAQLEKSRLLSDRFSAERPKGSFSTLEIQRTEQGDSAMYLCASSPSLGGRAWETQYFGPGTRLLVL.

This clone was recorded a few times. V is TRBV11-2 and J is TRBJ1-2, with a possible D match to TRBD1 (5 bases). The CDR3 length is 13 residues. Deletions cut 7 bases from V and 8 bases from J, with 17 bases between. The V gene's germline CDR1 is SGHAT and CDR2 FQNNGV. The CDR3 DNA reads TGTGCCAGCACCCCGGGGGGGGAGGGAGGCTACACCTTC. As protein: CASTPGGEGGYTF.

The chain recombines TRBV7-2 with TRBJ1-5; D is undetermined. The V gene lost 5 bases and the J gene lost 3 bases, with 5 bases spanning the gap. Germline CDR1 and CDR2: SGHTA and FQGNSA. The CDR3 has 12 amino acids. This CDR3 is CASSVYNQPQHF. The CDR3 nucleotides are TGTGCCAGCAGCGTATACAATCAGCCCCAGCATTTT.

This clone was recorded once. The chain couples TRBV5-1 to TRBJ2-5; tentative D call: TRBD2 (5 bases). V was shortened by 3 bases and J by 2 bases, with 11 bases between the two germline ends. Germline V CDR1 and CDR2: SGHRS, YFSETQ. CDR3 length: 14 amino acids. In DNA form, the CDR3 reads TGCGCCAGCAGCTGGAGGACGGCTCAAGAGACCCAGTACTTC. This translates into CASSWRTAQETQYF.

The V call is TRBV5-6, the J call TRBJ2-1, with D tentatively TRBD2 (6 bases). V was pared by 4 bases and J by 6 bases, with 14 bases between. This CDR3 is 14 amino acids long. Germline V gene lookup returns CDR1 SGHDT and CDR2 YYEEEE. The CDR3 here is CASSPRDRANEQFF. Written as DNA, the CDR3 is TGTGCCAGCAGCCCGCGGGACCGCGCCAATGAGCAGTTCTTC.

This CDR3 is CASSFQGQSYEQYF. The DNA of the CDR3 is TGTGCCAGCAGTTTTCAGGGACAGTCCTACGAGCAGTACTTC. The chain couples TRBV27 to TRBJ2-7, with 7 bases identical to TRBD1. The germline CDR1 and CDR2 sequences are MNHEY and SMNVEV (reference sequence). The CDR3 is made up of 14 amino acids. The V segment lost 3 bases and the J segment 1 base; nucleotides outside the gene matches: 3.

CDR3 sequence (DNA): TGTGCCAGCTCACCACAGGGGACAGGAGCCTCCTACGAGCAGTACTTC. This codes for CASSPQGTGASYEQYF. The V and J genes are TRBV18 and TRBJ2-7, with 8 bases fitting TRBD1. Germline V gene lookup returns CDR1 KGHSH and CDR2 LQKENI. The CDR3 is made up of 16 amino acids. V shed 1 base and J 0 bases; nucleotides not matched to a gene: 5.

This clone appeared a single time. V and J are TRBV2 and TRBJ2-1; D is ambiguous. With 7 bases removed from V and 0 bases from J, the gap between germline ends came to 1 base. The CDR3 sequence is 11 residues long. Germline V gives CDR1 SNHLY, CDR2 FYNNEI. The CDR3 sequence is CASTSYNEQFF. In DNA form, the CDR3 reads TGTGCCAGCACCTCCTACAATGAGCAGTTCTTC.

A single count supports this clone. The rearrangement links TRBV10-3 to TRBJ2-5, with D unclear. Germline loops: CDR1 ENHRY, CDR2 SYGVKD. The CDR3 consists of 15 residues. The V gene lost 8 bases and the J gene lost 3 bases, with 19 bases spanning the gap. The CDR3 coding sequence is TGTGCCATCTCCACCCCGGAGTCAGCTGAAGAGACCCAGTACTTC. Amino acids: CAISTPESAEETQYF.

Here the CDR3 reads CASSEDGGLGYTF. In nucleotides, the CDR3 is TGTGCCAGCAGTGAAGATGGAGGGTTGGGCTACACCTTC. The chain employs TRBV2 and TRBJ1-2, with D uncertain. Germline V CDR1 and CDR2: SNHLY, FYNNEI. V lost 1 base, J lost 8 bases, and 11 bases lay in between. CDR3 length: 13 residues.

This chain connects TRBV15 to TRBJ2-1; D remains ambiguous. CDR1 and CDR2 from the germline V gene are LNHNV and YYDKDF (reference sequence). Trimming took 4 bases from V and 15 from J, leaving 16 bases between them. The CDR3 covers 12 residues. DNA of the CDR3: TGTGCCACCAGCAATCTCGACTCCTTCACGTTCTTC. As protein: CATSNLDSFTFF.

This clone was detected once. CDR3 DNA: TGTGCCAGCAGCTTATCAGGAGGTGGGACTGAAGCTTTCTTT. This gives the protein CASSLSGGGTEAFF. This rearrangement joins TRBV7-3 to TRBJ1-1; no definite D call. This CDR3 is 14 amino acids long. Trimming took off 2 bases at V and 5 bases at J, with 12 bases between the two ends. From germline, CDR1 is SGHTA and CDR2 FQGTGA.

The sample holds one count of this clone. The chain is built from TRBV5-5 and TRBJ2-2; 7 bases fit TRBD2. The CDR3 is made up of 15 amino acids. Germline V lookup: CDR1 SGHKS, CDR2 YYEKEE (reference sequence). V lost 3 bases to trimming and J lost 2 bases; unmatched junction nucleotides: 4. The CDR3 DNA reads TGTGCCAGCAGCTCTCTAGCGGCCAACACCGGGGAGCTGTTTTTT. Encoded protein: CASSSLAANTGELFF.

CDR3 nucleotides: TGTGCCAGCAGCTTAAGTGTTAACTCCTACGAGCAGTACTTC. Encoded protein: CASSLSVNSYEQYF. The chain links TRBV7-2 to TRBJ2-7; D remains ambiguous. Germline assignment: CDR1 SGHTA and CDR2 FQGNSA. The CDR3 consists of 14 residues. Trimming took off 2 bases at V and 0 bases at J, with 8 bases between the two ends.

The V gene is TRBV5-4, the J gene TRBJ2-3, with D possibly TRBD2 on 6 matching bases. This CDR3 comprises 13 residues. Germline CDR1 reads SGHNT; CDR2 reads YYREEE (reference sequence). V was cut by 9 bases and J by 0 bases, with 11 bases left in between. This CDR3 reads CATLGTSTDTQYF. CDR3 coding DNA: TGTGCCACCCTCGGGACTAGCACAGATACGCAGTATTTT.

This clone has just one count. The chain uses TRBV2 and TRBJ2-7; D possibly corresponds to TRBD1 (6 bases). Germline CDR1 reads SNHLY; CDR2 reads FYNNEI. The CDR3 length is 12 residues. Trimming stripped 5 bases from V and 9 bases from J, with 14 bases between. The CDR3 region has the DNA TGTGCCAGCAGTCTCCAGACAGGCTTGCAGTACTTC. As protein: CASSLQTGLQYF.

The CDR3 spells CASSEEGARGTQYF. CDR3 nucleotide sequence: TGTGCCAGCAGTGAGGAGGGGGCGCGGGGGACCCAGTACTTC. The chain uses TRBV6-1 and TRBJ2-5; perhaps TRBD1 as D (7 bases). This CDR3 comprises 14 residues. Trimming took 3 bases from V and 7 from J, leaving 15 bases between them. Germline V gives CDR1 MNHNS, CDR2 SASEGT.

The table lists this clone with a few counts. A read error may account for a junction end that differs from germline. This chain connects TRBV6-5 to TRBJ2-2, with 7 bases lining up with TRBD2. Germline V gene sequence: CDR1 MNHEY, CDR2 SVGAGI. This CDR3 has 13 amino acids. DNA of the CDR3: TGTGCCAGCAGTTACTCGGGAGGGCCGGAGGTGTTTTTT. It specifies CASSYSGGPEVFF.

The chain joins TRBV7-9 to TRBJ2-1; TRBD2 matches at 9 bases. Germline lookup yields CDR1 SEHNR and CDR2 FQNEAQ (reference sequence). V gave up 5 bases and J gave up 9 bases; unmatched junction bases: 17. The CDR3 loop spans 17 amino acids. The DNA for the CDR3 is TGTGCCAGCAGCCAAGATCCCCTAGCGGGGAACGTGCCTGAGCAGTTCTTC. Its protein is CASSQDPLAGNVPEQFF. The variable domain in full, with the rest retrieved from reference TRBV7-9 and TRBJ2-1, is DTGVSQNPRHKITKRGQNVTFRCDPISEHNRLYWYRQTLGQGPEFLTYFQNEAQLEKSRLLSDRFSAERPKGSFSTLEIQRTEQGDSAMYLCASSQDPLAGNVPEQFFGPGTRLTVL.